This T cell receptor (beta chain) was recorded in a study of CD8+CD57+ T cells in acquired aplastic anemia. Background on the study: Sorted CD4+ and CD8+ cells yielded 2.5 to 3.5 ug of DNA on average. The study's findings and limits: Statistical testing detected no significant gap in CD8+ Simpson's diversity between patients and controls. Twenty-nine shared CD8+ CDR3s appeared highly expressed within patients' immunodominant clones.

Genomic DNA provided the template from which TCR beta VDJ and CDR3 profiles were obtained. Each CDR3 protein gets one entry after TCRdb re-called the reads with MiXCR. The sample yields roughly 280,000 distinct CDR3 sequences, roughly 61% seen once. The CDR3 is 14 residues long. With V trimmed by 2 bases and J by 2 bases, 2 bases remained unmatched. Germline CDR1 KGHSH, CDR2 LQKENI. This clonotype was seen many times. Its antigen is undetermined. Patients included in sequencing had previously demonstrated CD8+CD57+ cell expansion by flow cytometry. This clonotype originated in a human donor with aplastic anemia. The gene calls are TRBV18 and TRBJ2-7; 8 bases align to TRBD2. What was sequenced was sorted CD4+, CD8+, or CD8+CD57+ T cells (not recorded which) from PBMCs. CDR3 bases: TGTGCCAGCTCACCAAACGGGGGGGCCTACGAGCAGTACTTC. This sequence encodes CASSPNGGAYEQYF.